This note documents a single T cell receptor beta chain sequence. Antigen unknown. In germline, CDR1 is MNHEY, CDR2 SVGAGI. V was pared by 5 bases and J by 6 bases, with 3 bases of the junction left unmatched. The CDR3 spans 13 residues. Unique molecular identifiers tagged the TCRbeta library. TCRdb fed the PCR reads into MiXCR, producing one record per CDR3 protein. The sample lists 700,000 to 950,000 distinct CDR3 sequences; roughly 15% were seen once. This entry is derived from a study of T-cell reconstitution after alpha-beta-depleted transplantation in children. Notes on the study in general: The main origin of T-cell counts and diversity one year after transplant was newly produced T cells. As was reported, about two months after transplant, alpha-beta T cells came from several hundred expanded graft clones.

The rearrangement links TRBV6-5 to TRBJ2-7, with TRBD2 identical over 11 bases. The TCR originated in a male patient under 18 who had a stem cell transplant for acute lymphoblastic leukemia, so the T cells may come from the graft donor. Sequenced material: PBMCs, mostly from graft donor cells, taken 360 days after TCRalphabeta/CD19-depleted stem cell transplant. The CDR3 reads CASSTSGSGEQYF. CDR3 DNA sequence: TGTGCCAGCAGTACTAGCGGGAGCGGCGAGCAGTACTTC.